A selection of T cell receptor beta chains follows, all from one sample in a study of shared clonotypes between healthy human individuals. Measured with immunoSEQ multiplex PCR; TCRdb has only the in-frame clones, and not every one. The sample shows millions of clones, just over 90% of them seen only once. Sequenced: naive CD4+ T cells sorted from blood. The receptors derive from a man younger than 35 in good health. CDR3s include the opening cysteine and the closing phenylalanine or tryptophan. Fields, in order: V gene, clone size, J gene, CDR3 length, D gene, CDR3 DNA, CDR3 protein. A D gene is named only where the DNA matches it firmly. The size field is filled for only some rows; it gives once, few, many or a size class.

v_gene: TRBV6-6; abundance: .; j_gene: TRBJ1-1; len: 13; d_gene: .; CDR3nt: TGTGCCAGCAGCCCCATGGGCAACGACGAAGCTTTCTTT; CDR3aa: CASSPMGNDEAFF
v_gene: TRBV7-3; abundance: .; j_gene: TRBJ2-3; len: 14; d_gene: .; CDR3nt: TGTGCCAGCAGCCCCACCCGCACAGCGGATACGCAGTATTTT; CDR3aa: CASSPTRTADTQYF
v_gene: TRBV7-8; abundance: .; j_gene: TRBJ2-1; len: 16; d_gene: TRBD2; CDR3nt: TGTGCCAGCAGCTCCAGTCCGGGACTAGCGAGAATGGGGCAGTTCTTC; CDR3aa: CASSSSPGLARMGQFF
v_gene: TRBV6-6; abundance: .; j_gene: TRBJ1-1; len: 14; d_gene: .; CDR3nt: TGTGCCAGCAATATACCCCAGGGGAACACTGAAGCTTTCTTT; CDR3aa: CASNIPQGNTEAFF
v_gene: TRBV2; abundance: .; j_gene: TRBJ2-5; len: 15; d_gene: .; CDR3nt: TGTGCCAGCAGTGTTTCAGGGGGCGGGGGAGAGACCCAGTACTTC; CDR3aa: CASSVSGGGGETQYF
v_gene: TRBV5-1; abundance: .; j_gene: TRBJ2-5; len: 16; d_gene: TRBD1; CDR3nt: TGCGCCAGCAGCTTCGACAGGGGGAATGGTGCAGAGACCCAGTACTTC; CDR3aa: CASSFDRGNGAETQYF
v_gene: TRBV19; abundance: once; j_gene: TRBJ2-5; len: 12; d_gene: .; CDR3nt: TGTGCCAGTAGTGCGGGCAAAGAGACCCAGTACTTC; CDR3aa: CASSAGKETQYF
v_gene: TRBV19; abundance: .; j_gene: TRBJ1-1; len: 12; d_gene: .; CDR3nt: TGTGCCAGTAGTTCTCAGTCGACTGAAGCTTTCTTT; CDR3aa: CASSSQSTEAFF
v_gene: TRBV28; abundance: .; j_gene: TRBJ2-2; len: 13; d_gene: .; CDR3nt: TGTGCCAGCAGTTTAAGTGCAGCCGGGGAGCTGTTTTTT; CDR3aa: CASSLSAAGELFF
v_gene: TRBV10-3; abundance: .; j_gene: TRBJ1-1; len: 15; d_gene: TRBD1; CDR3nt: TGTGCCATCAGTGAGGTGGGACAGGGGACGCTCTCGGCTTTCTTT; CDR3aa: CAISEVGQGTLSAFF
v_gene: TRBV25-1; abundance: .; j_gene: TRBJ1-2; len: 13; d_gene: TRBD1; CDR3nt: TGTGCCAGCAGTTTGACAGGGAGCTATGGCTACACCTTC; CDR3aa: CASSLTGSYGYTF
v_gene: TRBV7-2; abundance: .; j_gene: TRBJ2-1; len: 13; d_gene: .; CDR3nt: TGTGCCAGCAGCTTTATGCAGGGGAATGAGCAGTTCTTC; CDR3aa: CASSFMQGNEQFF
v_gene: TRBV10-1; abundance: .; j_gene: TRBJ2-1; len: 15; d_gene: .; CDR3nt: TGCGCCAGCATAGAGTTCCGGGACCCCCGGCATGAGCAGTTCTTC; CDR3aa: CASIEFRDPRHEQFF
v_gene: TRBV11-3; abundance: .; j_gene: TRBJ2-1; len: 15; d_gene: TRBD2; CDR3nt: TGTGCCAGCAGCTTAGGCGGCGGGAGGATCAATGAGCAGTTCTTC; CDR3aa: CASSLGGGRINEQFF
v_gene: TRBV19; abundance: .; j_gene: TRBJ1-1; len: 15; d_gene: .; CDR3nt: TGTGCCAGTACCCCCCTGGGGGGGATGAACACTGAAGCTTTCTTT; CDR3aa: CASTPLGGMNTEAFF
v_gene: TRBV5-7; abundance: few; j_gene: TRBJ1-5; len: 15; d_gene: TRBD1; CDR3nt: TGTGCCAGCAGCCGAGGGCGGGGACAGAATCAGCCCCAGCATTTT; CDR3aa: CASSRGRGQNQPQHF
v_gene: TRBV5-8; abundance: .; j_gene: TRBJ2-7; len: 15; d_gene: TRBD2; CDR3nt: TGTGCCAGCAGCAGGGACGGGGGGAGCTCCTACGAGCAGTACTTC; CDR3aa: CASSRDGGSSYEQYF
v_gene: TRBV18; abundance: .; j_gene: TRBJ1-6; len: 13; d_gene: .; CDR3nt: TGTGCCAGCTCAACACCGGGGAATTCACCCCTCCACTTT; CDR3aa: CASSTPGNSPLHF
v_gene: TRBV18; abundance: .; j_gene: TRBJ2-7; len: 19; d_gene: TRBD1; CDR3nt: TGTGCCAGCTCACCACGGGCAGGGGGCATCCTTCAAGGGGCCTACGAGCAGTACTTC; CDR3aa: CASSPRAGGILQGAYEQYF
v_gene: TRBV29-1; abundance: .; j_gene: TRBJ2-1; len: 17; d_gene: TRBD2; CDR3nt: TGCAGCGTTGAAGATACCGGCGGGAGGGCCCGGAACAATGAGCAGTTCTTC; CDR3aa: CSVEDTGGRARNNEQFF
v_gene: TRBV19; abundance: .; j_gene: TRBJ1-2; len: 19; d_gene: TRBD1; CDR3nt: TGTGCCAGTAGTGTACGTTCCTACTCCGGGACAGGGACGTCGTCGGGCTACACCTTC; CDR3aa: CASSVRSYSGTGTSSGYTF
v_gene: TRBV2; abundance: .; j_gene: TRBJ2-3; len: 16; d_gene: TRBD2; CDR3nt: TGTGCCAGCAGTGAAGCGGCGGGGGGGGTCTTAGACCCGCAGTATTTT; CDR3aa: CASSEAAGGVLDPQYF
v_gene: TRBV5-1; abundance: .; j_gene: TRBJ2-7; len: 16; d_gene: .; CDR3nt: TGCGCCAGCAGCTTGGCCTCCGGTTTTCTGTCCTACGAGCAGTACTTC; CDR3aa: CASSLASGFLSYEQYF